This T cell receptor (beta chain) was recorded in a study of T cell changes during pregnancy in multiple sclerosis. CDR3 length: 14 residues. Trimming removed 4 bases from V and 5 bases from J; junction bases left unmatched: 6. Germline CDR1 LNHDA, CDR2 SQIVND (reference sequence). Clones were read by immunoSEQ multiplex PCR, and TCRdb kept only the in-frame ones, dropping some. The data show 25,000 to 30,000 clones, with roughly nine tenths seen just once and over 0.45% held by the top ten. The sequence came from a female donor in good health, enrolled as a control in a pregnancy study. The chain combines TRBV19 with TRBJ2-7, with 9 bases lining up with TRBD2. The sample was CD4+ T cells from peripheral blood mononuclear cells, taken in the first trimester of pregnancy. CDR3 nucleotides: TGTGCCAGTAGTACGCGGGGGGGCCCCAACGAGCAGTACTTC. Translated, it gives CASSTRGGPNEQYF.